This TCR beta chain originates from a study of cytomegalovirus exposure and HLA in healthy donors. The PCR ran on 60 Vbeta and 13 Jbeta primers. Repertoires were generated with immunoSEQ multiplex PCR, while TCRdb's copy carries only in-frame clones and drops some. The sample lists roughly 90,000 clones, approximately 88% occurring once. Points on this clone: Its antigen is currently unknown.

Study results and limitations: The study dropped some indistinguishable V segments, TRBV6-2 and TRBV6-3 among them. Donor immune exposure was known only as CMV serostatus.

V dropped 5 bases and J dropped 14; count of bases not matched to a gene: 11. CDR3 length equals 14 residues. The germline CDR1 and CDR2 sequences are SGHTA and FQGNSA. Every donor was a healthy person donating bone marrow. Unrecorded immune exposures were likely, despite nominal health at sampling. This rearrangement joins TRBV7-2 to TRBJ2-1, with TRBD2 matching 11 bases. This sequence was found in a man younger than 35 in good health and CMV-seronegative. The sequenced sample was PBMCs. DNA of the CDR3: TGTGCCAGCAGCCACGAGGCTAGCGGGAGGACGGAGTTCTTC. Translating gives CASSHEASGRTEFF.